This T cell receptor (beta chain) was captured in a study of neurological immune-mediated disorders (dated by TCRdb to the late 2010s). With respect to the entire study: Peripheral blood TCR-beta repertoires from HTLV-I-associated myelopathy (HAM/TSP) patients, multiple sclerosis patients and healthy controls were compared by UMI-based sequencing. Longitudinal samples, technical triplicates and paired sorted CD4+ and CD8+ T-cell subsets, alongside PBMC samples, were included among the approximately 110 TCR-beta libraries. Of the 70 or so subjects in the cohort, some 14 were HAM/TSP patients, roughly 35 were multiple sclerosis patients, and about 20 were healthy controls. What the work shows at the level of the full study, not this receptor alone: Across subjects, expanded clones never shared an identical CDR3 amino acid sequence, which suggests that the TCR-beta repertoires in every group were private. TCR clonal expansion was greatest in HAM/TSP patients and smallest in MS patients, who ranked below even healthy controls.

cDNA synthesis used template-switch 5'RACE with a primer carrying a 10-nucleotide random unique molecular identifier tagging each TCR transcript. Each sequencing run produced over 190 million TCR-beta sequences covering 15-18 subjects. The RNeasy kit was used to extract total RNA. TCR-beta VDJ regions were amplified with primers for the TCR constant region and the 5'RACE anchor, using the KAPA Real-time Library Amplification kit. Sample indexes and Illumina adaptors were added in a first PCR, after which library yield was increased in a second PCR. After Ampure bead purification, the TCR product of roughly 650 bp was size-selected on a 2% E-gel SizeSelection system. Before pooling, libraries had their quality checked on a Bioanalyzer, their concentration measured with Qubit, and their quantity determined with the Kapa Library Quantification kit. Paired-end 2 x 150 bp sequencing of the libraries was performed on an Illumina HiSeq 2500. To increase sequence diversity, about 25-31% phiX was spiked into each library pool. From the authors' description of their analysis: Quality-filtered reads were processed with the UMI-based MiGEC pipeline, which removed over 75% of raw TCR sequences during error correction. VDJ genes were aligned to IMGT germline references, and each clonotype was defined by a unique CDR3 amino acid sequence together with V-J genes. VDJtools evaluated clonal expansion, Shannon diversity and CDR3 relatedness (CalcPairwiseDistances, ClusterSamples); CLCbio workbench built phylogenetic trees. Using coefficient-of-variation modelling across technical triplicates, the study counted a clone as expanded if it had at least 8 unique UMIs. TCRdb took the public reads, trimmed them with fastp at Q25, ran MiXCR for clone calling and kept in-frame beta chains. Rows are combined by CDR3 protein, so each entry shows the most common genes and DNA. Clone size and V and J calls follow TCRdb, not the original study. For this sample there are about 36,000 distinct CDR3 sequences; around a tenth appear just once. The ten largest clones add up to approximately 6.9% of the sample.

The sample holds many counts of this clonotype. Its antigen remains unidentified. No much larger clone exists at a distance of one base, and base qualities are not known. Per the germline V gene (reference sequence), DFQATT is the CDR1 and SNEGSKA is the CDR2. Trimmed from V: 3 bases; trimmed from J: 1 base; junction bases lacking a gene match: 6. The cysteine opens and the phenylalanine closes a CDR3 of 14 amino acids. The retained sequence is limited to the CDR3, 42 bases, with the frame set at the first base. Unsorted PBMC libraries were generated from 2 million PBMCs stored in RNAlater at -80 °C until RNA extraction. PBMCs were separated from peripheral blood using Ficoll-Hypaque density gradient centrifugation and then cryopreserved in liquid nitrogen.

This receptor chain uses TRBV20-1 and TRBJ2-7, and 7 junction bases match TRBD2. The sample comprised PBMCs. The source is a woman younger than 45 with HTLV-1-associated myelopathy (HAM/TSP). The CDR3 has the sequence CSARGLAASYEQYF. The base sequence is TGCAGTGCTAGGGGGCTAGCGGCTTCCTACGAGCAGTACTTC.